The sample holds a few counts of the clone carrying this TCR beta chain. Its antigen is as yet unknown. The record originates from a study of beta chain features in type 1 diabetes. Expressed TCRB transcripts were sequenced because the isolated RNA had all been reverse transcribed beforehand. Using immunoSEQ multiplex PCR, the repertoire was profiled, and TCRdb retains in-frame clones only, with some absent. Of approximately 170,000 clones listed, around 8% are singletons. Germline V gives CDR1 KGHSH, CDR2 LQKENI. Trimming pared 2 bases from V and 4 bases from J, leaving 14 bases between. This CDR3 is 15 amino acids long. Whole-study results and caveats: Shortening of TCRB CDR3s, moderate but significant, appeared in all four CD4+ subsets of Type 1 diabetes patients.

CD45RO/CCR7/CD25/CD127/CD95/CD27 sorting isolated CD4+ naive, central memory, regulatory and stem cell-like memory cells. This receptor was identified in a middle-aged woman with type 1 diabetes. This chain uses TRBV18 with TRBJ1-2; tentative D call: TRBD1 (5 bases). The source material was central memory CD4+ T cells from blood. The CDR3 sequence: CASSPAAGVAYGYTF. For the CDR3, the DNA is TGTGCCAGCTCACCAGCGGCGGGGGTAGCCTATGGCTACACCTTC. The variable domain in full, with the rest retrieved from reference TRBV18 and TRBJ1-2, is NAGVMQNPRHLVRRRGQEARLRCSPMKGHSHVYWYRQLPEEGLKFMVYLQKENIIDESGMPKERFSAEFPKEGPSILRIQQVVRGDSAAYFCASSPAAGVAYGYTFGSGTRLTVV.